This is a list of T cell receptor beta chains from one sample in a study of OX40 agonist ivuxolimab in advanced cancers. The assay was immunoSEQ multiplex PCR, and TCRdb's table has in-frame clones only and misses some. The sample lists 15,000 to 20,000 clones, roughly four fifths occurring once. The sequencing here drew on CD4+ or CD8+ T cells sorted from blood, taken in a trial of the OX40 agonist ivuxolimab. The source is an adult with an advanced solid tumor such as melanoma, head and neck, liver or kidney cancer. Both conserved end residues are part of each CDR3. A D gene is named only where the DNA matches it firmly. Clone size appears in some rows only: once, few, many, or a class for an expanded clone.

J gene: TRBJ2-3
clone size: few
D gene: TRBD2
V gene: TRBV7-3
CDR3 DNA: TGTGCCAGCAGCTTACTAGCGGGGGTCGCGGATACGCAGTATTTT
CDR3 protein: CASSLLAGVADTQYF

J gene: TRBJ1-2
clone size: NA
D gene: TRBD1
V gene: TRBV7-2
CDR3 DNA: TGTGCCAGCAGCTCGTCCGGGACAGGGGGAAACTATGGCTACACCTTC
CDR3 protein: CASSSSGTGGNYGYTF

J gene: TRBJ2-7
clone size: NA
D gene: NA
V gene: TRBV18
CDR3 DNA: TGTGCCAGCTCCTCCGCCTCTGAGCAGTACTTC
CDR3 protein: CASSSASEQYF

J gene: TRBJ1-4
clone size: NA
D gene: TRBD1
V gene: TRBV6-5
CDR3 DNA: TGTGCCAGCAGTTCCCCTGGGACAGGTGAAAAACTGTTTTTT
CDR3 protein: CASSSPGTGEKLFF

J gene: TRBJ2-7
clone size: NA
D gene: TRBD1
V gene: TRBV7-2
CDR3 DNA: TGTGCCAGCAGCCCCCGACAGGGGAAACGCGAGCAGTACTTC
CDR3 protein: CASSPRQGKREQYF

J gene: TRBJ1-6
clone size: NA
D gene: NA
V gene: TRBV2
CDR3 DNA: TGTGCCAGCAGTGAGGGGCTCGTCAATTCACCCCTCCACTTT
CDR3 protein: CASSEGLVNSPLHF

J gene: TRBJ1-1
clone size: NA
D gene: NA
V gene: TRBV30
CDR3 DNA: TGTGCCTGGAGTGTACTTACAGTGGCCACTGAAGCTTTCTTT
CDR3 protein: CAWSVLTVATEAFF

J gene: TRBJ1-6
clone size: NA
D gene: NA
V gene: TRBV7-3
CDR3 DNA: TGTGCCAGCAGCGTATCGAGGAATTCACCCCTCCACTTT
CDR3 protein: CASSVSRNSPLHF

J gene: TRBJ1-1
clone size: NA
D gene: TRBD1
V gene: TRBV7-2
CDR3 DNA: TGTGCCAGCAGCTTAGGGACAGGTGAAGCTTTCTTT
CDR3 protein: CASSLGTGEAFF

J gene: TRBJ2-2
clone size: NA
D gene: NA
V gene: TRBV4-1
CDR3 DNA: TGCGCCAGCAGCCAAGATGGGCTAGCTACCGGGGAGCTGTTTTTT
CDR3 protein: CASSQDGLATGELFF

J gene: TRBJ2-3
clone size: NA
D gene: TRBD2
V gene: TRBV5-1
CDR3 DNA: TGCGCCAGCAGCTCCCTAGCGGGGGCCTCCACAGATACGCAGTATTTT
CDR3 protein: CASSSLAGASTDTQYF

J gene: TRBJ1-4
clone size: NA
D gene: NA
V gene: TRBV19
CDR3 DNA: TGTGCCAGTAGTTCGCAGGGAGGTTATAATGAAAAACTGTTTTTT
CDR3 protein: CASSSQGGYNEKLFF

J gene: TRBJ2-1
clone size: NA
D gene: NA
V gene: TRBV18
CDR3 DNA: TGTGCCAGCTCACCACTGGCGGAATCCTACAATGAGCAGTTCTTC
CDR3 protein: CASSPLAESYNEQFF

J gene: TRBJ1-1
clone size: NA
D gene: NA
V gene: TRBV29-1
CDR3 DNA: TGCAGCGTAGGGGAGGCAGGCACTGAAGCTTTCTTT
CDR3 protein: CSVGEAGTEAFF

J gene: TRBJ2-2
clone size: NA
D gene: TRBD1
V gene: TRBV14
CDR3 DNA: TGTGCCAGCAGCCAAGATACAGGGGTCCCCGGGGAGCTGTTTTTT
CDR3 protein: CASSQDTGVPGELFF

J gene: TRBJ2-5
clone size: NA
D gene: TRBD2
V gene: TRBV9
CDR3 DNA: TGTGCCAGCAGCGTTCAGCCTAGCGGGGGATTACAAGAGACCCAGTACTTC
CDR3 protein: CASSVQPSGGLQETQYF

J gene: TRBJ2-2
clone size: NA
D gene: NA
V gene: TRBV28
CDR3 DNA: TGTGCCAGCAGTTTATATCACGGGGTGGGAGCGGAGCTGTTTTTT
CDR3 protein: CASSLYHGVGAELFF

J gene: TRBJ2-5
clone size: NA
D gene: TRBD2
V gene: TRBV11-2
CDR3 DNA: TGTGCCAGCAGCCAACTAGCGGGGGGGGCGGTACAGACCCAGTACTTC
CDR3 protein: CASSQLAGGAVQTQYF

J gene: TRBJ1-5
clone size: once
D gene: NA
V gene: TRBV19
CDR3 DNA: TGTGCCAGTAGTATAGACAGAAAAAAGCCCCAGCATTTT
CDR3 protein: CASSIDRKKPQHF

J gene: TRBJ2-7
clone size: NA
D gene: NA
V gene: TRBV28
CDR3 DNA: TGTGCCAGCAAATCCTCGGGACCCCCCTACGAGCAGTACTTC
CDR3 protein: CASKSSGPPYEQYF

J gene: TRBJ2-7
clone size: once
D gene: TRBD2
V gene: TRBV7-2
CDR3 DNA: TGTGCCAGCAGCTTGACTAGCGGCTCCTACGAGCAGTACTTC
CDR3 protein: CASSLTSGSYEQYF

J gene: TRBJ2-5
clone size: NA
D gene: NA
V gene: TRBV9
CDR3 DNA: TGTGCCAGCAGCTCCCGAGTGAGGGAGACCCAGTACTTC
CDR3 protein: CASSSRVRETQYF

J gene: TRBJ2-1
clone size: NA
D gene: NA
V gene: TRBV10-3
CDR3 DNA: TGTGCCATCAGTGGAGGGTTAACTGAACGGGGTGGTGAGCAGTTCTTC
CDR3 protein: CAISGGLTERGGEQFF

J gene: TRBJ1-2
clone size: NA
D gene: NA
V gene: TRBV30
CDR3 DNA: TGTGCCTGGAGTGTCATGGCCACGGCGGGCTACACCTTC
CDR3 protein: CAWSVMATAGYTF

J gene: TRBJ2-5
clone size: NA
D gene: NA
V gene: TRBV6-6
CDR3 DNA: TGTGCCAGCAGAGAGGGACAACAACTGTACCAAGAGACCCAGTACTTC
CDR3 protein: CASREGQQLYQETQYF

J gene: TRBJ1-2
clone size: NA
D gene: TRBD1
V gene: TRBV9
CDR3 DNA: TGTGCCAGCAGCGTACGACAGGGGGAAGTTGGTGGCTACACCTTC
CDR3 protein: CASSVRQGEVGGYTF

J gene: TRBJ1-2
clone size: NA
D gene: NA
V gene: TRBV27
CDR3 DNA: TGTGCCAGCAGGAACGACCCCAGGAATGGCTACACCTTC
CDR3 protein: CASRNDPRNGYTF

J gene: TRBJ2-7
clone size: once
D gene: NA
V gene: TRBV29-1
CDR3 DNA: TGCAGCGCGGGGGGACAGGCCACCTACGAGCAGTACTTC
CDR3 protein: CSAGGQATYEQYF